The rows below give T cell receptor beta chains drawn from one sample of a study of T cells in Graves' hyperthyroidism and ophthalmopathy. TCRdb independently ran MiXCR on the multiplex PCR reads; one entry per CDR3 protein. The sample comprises 600,000 to 750,000 distinct CDR3 sequences, around 15% of which are singletons, and less than 20% rests with the top ten. Material for sequencing was blood. These receptors originate from a man aged 45-65 years with Graves' hyperthyroidism. Each CDR3 is given with its conserved first and last residue. A D gene is named only where the DNA matches it firmly.

j_call d_call v_call cdr3_aa
TRBJ2-7 TRBD2 TRBV4-2 CASSQDIAGAGEQYF
TRBJ2-6 NA TRBV27 CASSLVGRTYSGANVLTF
TRBJ1-4 NA TRBV28 CATRVGNEKLFF
TRBJ1-5 TRBD1 TRBV27 CASSSGTVGSEPQHF
TRBJ2-2 NA TRBV14 CASRAVGKIGPGELFF
TRBJ2-6 TRBD1 TRBV7-8 CASSFPGQGGYSGANVLTF
TRBJ1-5 NA TRBV19 CASSIRTTDYSNQPQHF
TRBJ2-1 NA TRBV12-5 CASGLVAGSSYNEQFF
TRBJ1-1 TRBD1 TRBV20-1 CSAVSPGTGTMNTEAFF
TRBJ2-1 NA TRBV30 CAWSVSRGNEQFF
TRBJ2-7 TRBD1 TRBV3-1 CASSQDPVGDRDTVRSYEQYF
TRBJ2-3 TRBD2 TRBV6-2/TRBV6-3 CASRPRTSGSGTDTQYF
TRBJ1-1 NA TRBV6-1 CASSWVPYTEAFF
TRBJ1-6 NA TRBV15 CATSRESGPLHF
TRBJ2-3 NA TRBV27 CASSWRGSTDTQYF
TRBJ2-7 NA TRBV11-2 CASKVQGSPEQYF
TRBJ1-2 NA TRBV7-9 CASSFIDAQANYGYTF
TRBJ2-3 NA TRBV7-9 CASSQGTDVFTDTQYF
TRBJ1-2 NA TRBV12-3/TRBV12-4 CASSLVPGALGYTF
TRBJ2-7 TRBD2 TRBV6-5 CASSYSNSGGSYEQYF